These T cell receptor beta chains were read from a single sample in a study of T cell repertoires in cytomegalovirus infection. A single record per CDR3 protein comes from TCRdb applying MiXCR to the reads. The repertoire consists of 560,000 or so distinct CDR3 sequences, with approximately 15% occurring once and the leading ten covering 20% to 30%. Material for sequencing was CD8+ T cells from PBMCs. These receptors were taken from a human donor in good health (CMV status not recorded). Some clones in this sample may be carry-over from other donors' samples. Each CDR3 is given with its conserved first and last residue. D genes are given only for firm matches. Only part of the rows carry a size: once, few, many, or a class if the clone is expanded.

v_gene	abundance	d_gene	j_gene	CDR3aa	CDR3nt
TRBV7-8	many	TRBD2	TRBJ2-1	CASSLRTSGYNEQFF	TGTGCCAGCAGCTTAAGGACTAGCGGCTACAATGAGCAGTTCTTC
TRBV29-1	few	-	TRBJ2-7	CSVEDRGRQSSYEQYF	TGCAGCGTTGAAGATCGGGGGCGGCAGAGCTCCTACGAGCAGTACTTC
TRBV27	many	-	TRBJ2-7	CASSPKAPSYEQYF	TGTGCCAGCAGTCCCAAAGCCCCCTCCTACGAGCAGTACTTC
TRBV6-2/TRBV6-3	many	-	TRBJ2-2	CASSYNGATPNTGELFF	TGTGCCAGCAGTTACAACGGGGCGACACCTAACACCGGGGAGCTGTTTTTT
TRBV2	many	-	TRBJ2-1	CASTSSYNEQFF	TGTGCCAGCACCAGTTCCTACAATGAGCAGTTCTTC
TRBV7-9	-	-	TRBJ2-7	CASSQQGDEQYF	TGTGCCAGCAGCCAACAGGGCGACGAGCAGTACTTC
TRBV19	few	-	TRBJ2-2	CASSIIRTGRTGELFF	TGTGCCAGTAGTATAATTCGAACGGGAAGGACCGGGGAGCTGTTTTTT
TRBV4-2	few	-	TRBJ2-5	CASSPWESGTQYF	TGTGCCAGCAGCCCCTGGGAATCGGGGACCCAGTACTTC
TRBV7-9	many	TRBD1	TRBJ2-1	CASSPGGTSYNEQFF	TGTGCCAGCAGCCCAGGGGGAACCTCCTACAATGAGCAGTTCTTC
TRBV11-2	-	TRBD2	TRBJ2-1	CASRRWSSGGWNDQFF	TGTGCAAGCAGACGGTGGTCTAGCGGGGGGTGGAATGATCAGTTCTTC
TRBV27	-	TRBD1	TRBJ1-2	CASSFDRGDGYTF	TGTGCCAGCAGTTTCGACAGGGGAGATGGCTACACCTTC
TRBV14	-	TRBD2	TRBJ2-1	CASSRSLGLALYNEQFF	TGTGCCAGCAGCCGTTCCTTGGGACTAGCGTTATACAATGAGCAGTTCTTC
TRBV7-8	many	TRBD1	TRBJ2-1	CASSSTTGVNEQFF	TGTGCCAGCAGCTCCACGACAGGGGTCAATGAGCAGTTCTTC
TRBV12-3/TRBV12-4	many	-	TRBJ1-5	CASSRSGNQPQHF	TGTGCCAGCAGCAGATCGGGCAATCAGCCCCAGCATTTT
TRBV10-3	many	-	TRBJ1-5	CAISGGGSNQPQHF	TGTGCCATCAGTGGTGGAGGGAGCAATCAGCCCCAGCATTTT
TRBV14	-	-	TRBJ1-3	CASSQDLYSGNTIYF	TGTGCCAGCAGCCAAGATCTATACTCTGGAAACACCATATATTTT
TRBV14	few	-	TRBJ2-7	CASSQVLAVNEQYF	TGTGCCAGCAGCCAAGTACTAGCTGTCAACGAGCAGTACTTC
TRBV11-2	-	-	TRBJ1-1	CASSFPYRNTEAFF	TGTGCCAGCAGCTTTCCTTACAGGAACACTGAAGCTTTCTTT
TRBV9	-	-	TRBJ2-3	CASSPLGSSADTQYF	TGTGCCAGCAGCCCCCTCGGGTCTAGCGCAGATACGCAGTATTTT
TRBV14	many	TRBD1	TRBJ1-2	CASSRGQGGNGYTF	TGTGCCAGCAGCCGGGGACAGGGGGGGAATGGCTACACCTTC
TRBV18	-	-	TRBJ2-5	CASSKDGEVSEIQYF	TGTGCCAGCTCAAAAGACGGCGAAGTAAGCGAGATCCAGTACTTC
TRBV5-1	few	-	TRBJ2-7	CASSVGPGSSSYEQYF	TGCGCCAGCAGCGTTGGCCCAGGGAGTTCCTCCTACGAGCAGTACTTC
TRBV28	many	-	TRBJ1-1	CASTLYGGRTEAFF	TGTGCCAGCACCTTATACGGGGGGAGAACTGAAGCTTTCTTT
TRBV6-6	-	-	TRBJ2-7	CASSGGSAPYEQYF	TGTGCCAGCAGTGGCGGCTCCGCCCCCTACGAGCAGTACTTC
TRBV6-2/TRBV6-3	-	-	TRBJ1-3	CASSLGRNSGNTIYF	TGTGCCAGCAGCCTAGGACGGAACTCTGGAAACACCATATATTTT
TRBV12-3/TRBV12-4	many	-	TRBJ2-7	CASSLKRVYEQYF	TGTGCCAGCAGTTTGAAGAGGGTCTACGAGCAGTACTTC
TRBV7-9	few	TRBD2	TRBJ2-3	CASIYGGGTDTQYF	TGTGCCAGCATTTACGGGGGGGGCACAGATACGCAGTATTTT
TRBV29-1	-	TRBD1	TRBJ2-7	CSARIIQGASRNEQYF	TGCAGCGCCCGAATTATACAGGGGGCCTCTAGAAACGAGCAGTACTTC
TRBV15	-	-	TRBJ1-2	CATSPRTGAFYGYTF	TGTGCCACCAGCCCCCGGACGGGAGCTTTCTATGGCTACACCTTC
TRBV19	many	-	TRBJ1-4	CASSIVGRRQVPSTNEKLFF	TGTGCCAGTAGTATAGTAGGACGGCGACAGGTACCCTCAACTAATGAAAAACTGTTTTTT
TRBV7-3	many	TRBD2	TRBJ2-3	CASSLTSGSSTDTQYF	TGTGCCAGCAGCTTAACTAGCGGGAGTAGCACAGATACGCAGTATTTT
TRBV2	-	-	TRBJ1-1	CASPRGKRNTEAFF	TGTGCCAGCCCTCGGGGGAAGAGGAACACTGAAGCTTTCTTT
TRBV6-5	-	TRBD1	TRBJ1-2	CASSYSSGQAYGYTF	TGTGCCAGCAGTTACTCGTCTGGACAGGCCTATGGCTACACCTTC
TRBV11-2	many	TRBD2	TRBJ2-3	CASSLYSSGARSTDTQYF	TGTGCCAGCAGCTTATATAGTAGCGGGGCGAGAAGCACAGATACGCAGTATTTT
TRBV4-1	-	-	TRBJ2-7	CASSQDRTSTYEQYF	TGCGCCAGCAGCCAAGACCGGACCTCGACCTACGAGCAGTACTTC
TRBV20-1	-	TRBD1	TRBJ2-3	CSAEQSRGRTDTQYF	TGCAGTGCTGAACAAAGTAGGGGGCGGACAGATACGCAGTATTTT
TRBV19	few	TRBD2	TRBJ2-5	CASSIRAGVGETQYF	TGTGCCAGTAGTATTAGGGCGGGGGTCGGGGAGACCCAGTACTTC